Sequencing of this T cell receptor beta chain was carried out in a study of blood T cell repertoires in COVID-19. Turning to the study itself: Sources were T cells, B-cell-depleted T cells, or PBMCs; the material itself was cDNA or gDNA.

Per the study methods: Cell counts per sample came from amplifying reference gene primers. Method: immunoSEQ multiplex PCR; TCRdb's copy keeps in-frame clones and lacks some. The V and J calls and clone size were taken over from that table, and D and trimming were inferred from the DNA. The sample shows approximately 100,000 clones, 75% to 90% of them seen only once. Trimming left V 0 bases short and J 0 bases short, with 9 bases between. CDR1 is LGHNA and CDR2 is YNFKEQ in the germline V gene. The CDR3 sequence is 15 residues long. The TCR was taken from a woman at least 80 years old with active or convalescent COVID-19. The chain carries TRBV4-2 and TRBJ2-7, with D uncertain. Specimen: peripheral blood. The CDR3 is CASSQDMARSYEQYF. DNA for the CDR3: TGTGCCAGCAGCCAAGATATGGCCCGCTCCTACGAGCAGTACTTC.